Each of the 21 T cell receptor beta chains below was sequenced from the same sample in a study of cytomegalovirus exposure and HLA in healthy donors (dated by TCRdb to the late 2010s). Library method: the immunoSEQ multiplex PCR assay. A mixture of 60 forward primers for TCR Vbeta segments and 13 reverse primers for TCR Jbeta segments was used in the multiplex PCR. TCRdb holds this immuneACCESS table with in-frame rearrangements only. Some clones are missing; in checked studies, unresolved V genes explain under half, and the rest has no known cause. The sample includes under 200,000 clones, with roughly four fifths observed a single time. Together, the top ten hold around 3.1% of the sample. Material for sequencing was PBMCs. These receptor sequences come from a woman in her thirties or forties in good health and CMV-seronegative.

Written as DNA, the CDR3 is TGCAGTGCTAGAGATCAAGAAAAACTGTTTTTT. Protein product: CSARDQEKLFF. The genes are TRBV20-1 and TRBJ1-4; D gene uncertain. The V end was cut by 0 bases, the J end by 8 bases, with 4 bases between. In germline, CDR1 is DFQATT, CDR2 SNEGSKA (reference sequence). There are 11 residues in the CDR3.

V is TRBV19 and J is TRBJ1-1; D gene ambiguous. Trimming took 7 bases from V and 5 from J, leaving 17 bases between them. CDR3 size: 14 residues. Per the germline V gene, CDR1 is LNHDA and CDR2 is SQIVND (reference sequence). The CDR3 reads CASNRAGMRTEAFF. As DNA, the CDR3 is TGTGCCAGTAACCGGGCGGGGATGAGGACTGAAGCTTTCTTT. The variable domain in full, with the rest retrieved from reference TRBV19 and TRBJ1-1, is DGGITQSPKYLFRKEGQNVTLSCEQNLNHDAMYWYRQDPGQGLRLIYYSQIVNDFQKGDIAEGYSVSREKKESFPLTVTSAQKNPTAFYLCASNRAGMRTEAFFGQGTRLTVV.

V usage is TRBV13 and J usage is TRBJ2-6; no clear D. The germline V and J ends were trimmed by 3 bases and 0 bases, with 6 bases remaining between them. Germline V gene sequence: CDR1 PRHDT, CDR2 FYEKMQ (reference sequence). The CDR3 runs to 15 residues. The CDR3 DNA is TGTGCCAGCAGCTTCGGCGGCTCTGGGGCCAACGTCCTGACTTTC. Translation gives CASSFGGSGANVLTF. The whole variable domain, remainder taken from reference TRBV13 and TRBJ2-6, is AAGVIQSPRHLIKEKRETATLKCYPIPRHDTVYWYQQGPGQDPQFLISFYEKMQSDKGSIPDRFSAQQFSDYHSELNMSSLELGDSALYFCASSFGGSGANVLTFGAGSRLTVL.

This clone was detected only once. The V gene is TRBV6-1, the J gene TRBJ1-3, with 7 bases fitting TRBD1. Germline lookup yields CDR1 MNHNS and CDR2 SASEGT. This CDR3 is built from 18 residues. V trimming: 2 bases; J trimming: 0 bases; junction bases outside the gene matches: 10. The DNA for the CDR3 is TGTGCCAGCAGTGAACGAACGGGCGGGGACAGCTCTGGAAACACCATATATTTT. Translation: CASSERTGGDSSGNTIYF.

In its sample, this clone was seen once. This chain joins TRBV6-1 and TRBJ2-4; D is possibly TRBD2 (5 bases). This CDR3 has 15 residues. The germline gives CDR1 MNHNS, CDR2 SASEGT. V lost 7 bases to trimming and J lost 1 base, with 14 bases between them. CDR3 sequence (DNA): TGTGCCAGCAAGGAGTGGGCGGGTGCCAAAAACATTCAGTACTTC. Translation: CASKEWAGAKNIQYF.

This clone was observed a handful of times. The CDR3 DNA reads TGCGCCAGCAGCCAAGATCTTGGAGAGGGACACTACGAGCAGTACTTC. This gives the protein CASSQDLGEGHYEQYF. The V gene is TRBV4-1, the J gene TRBJ2-7, with a possible D match to TRBD1 (6 bases). This CDR3 spans 16 amino acids. The V and J ends lost 0 bases and 3 bases respectively, with 15 bases between them. From germline, CDR1 is MGHRA and CDR2 YSYEKL.

This chain connects TRBV18 to TRBJ2-7; 8 bases agree with TRBD1. J was trimmed by 6 bases and V by 3 bases; bases with no gene match: 16. Germline V gene data show CDR1 as KGHSH and CDR2 as LQKENI. The CDR3 consists of 17 residues. The CDR3 DNA reads TGTGCCAGCTCACCTCTCGGACAGGGCAGGTCCCTGGTCGAGCAGTACTTC. Protein sequence: CASSPLGQGRSLVEQYF.

This sequence joins TRBV21-1 and TRBJ2-3; the listed D gene, TRBD1, was not tested against the DNA. TRBV21-1 is assigned pseudogene status. This CDR3 has 18 amino acids. The CDR3 region is CASSKVGVALGHTDTQYF. The DNA for the CDR3 is TGTGCCAGCAGCAAAGTAGGGGTCGCTCTGGGCCACACAGATACGCAGTATTTT.

The CDR3, as DNA: TGTGCCAGCAGCCTCCACGGGGGGCGGGAGACCCAGTACTTC. It yields the protein CASSLHGGRETQYF. The V call is TRBV27, the J call TRBJ2-5, with a weak D call TRBD2 (7 bases). The CDR3 is 14 amino acids. V lost 6 bases to trimming and J lost 5 bases, with 16 bases between them. Germline-derived CDR1 and CDR2 are MNHEY and SMNVEV (reference sequence).

The chain links TRBV6-6 to TRBJ2-1; 12 nucleotides match TRBD2. Germline CDR1 is MNHNY and CDR2 is SVGAGI (reference sequence). V was pared by 5 bases and J by 9 bases, with 2 bases of the junction left unmatched. This CDR3 spans 13 amino acids. CDR3 nucleotides: TGTGCCAGCAGTAAGACTAGCGGGGGTGAGCAGTTCTTC. Its translation: CASSKTSGGEQFF.

For the CDR3, the DNA is TGTGCCAGCAGCTTGGCCGGGTATAATTCACCCCTCCACTTT. Translating it yields CASSLAGYNSPLHF. V usage is TRBV5-8 and J usage is TRBJ1-6, with no clear D. Germline V lookup: CDR1 SGHTS, CDR2 YDEGEE. The V end was cut by 0 bases, the J end by 4 bases, with 5 bases between. The length of the CDR3 is 14 residues.

This chain connects TRBV6-5 to TRBJ2-5, with a weak D call TRBD1 (5 bases). CDR3 length: 14 residues. V lost 6 bases to trimming and J lost 4 bases, with 15 bases between them. Germline V CDR1 and CDR2: MNHEY, SVGAGI. The CDR3 DNA follows: TGTGCCAGCAGCTGGTCCAGGGAAGGAGAGACCCAGTACTTC. Protein: CASSWSREGETQYF.

The chain couples TRBV2 to TRBJ2-3; 8 bases line up with TRBD2. J gave up 0 bases and V 5 bases, and 13 bases lay outside the gene matches. CDR3 length: 18 residues. Per the germline V gene, CDR1 is SNHLY and CDR2 is FYNNEI. The CDR3 region has the DNA TGTGCCAGCAGTTGGGGGGTAGCGGGGAGACGTAGCACAGATACGCAGTATTTT. This codes for CASSWGVAGRRSTDTQYF.

The rearrangement uses TRBV7-3 and TRBJ2-3, with a weak D call TRBD2 (6 bases). Germline CDR1 is SGHTA and CDR2 is FQGTGA. Trimming cost V 0 bases and J 2 bases, with 15 bases left between them. The CDR3 extends over 17 amino acids. CDR3 DNA: TGTGCCAGCAGCTTAACGCCCGGGCGGGGTAACACAGATACGCAGTATTTT. Translation gives CASSLTPGRGNTDTQYF.

CDR3 sequence (DNA): TGTGCCAGCAGTGCAGGGGCGAGCGAGCAGTACTTC. Translating it yields CASSAGASEQYF. The J gene is TRBJ2-7, the V gene TRBV2; the D gene is possibly TRBD1 (6 bases). The CDR3 is 12 amino acids. Germline loops: CDR1 SNHLY, CDR2 FYNNEI. The V end was cut by 4 bases, the J end by 6 bases, with 10 bases between.

The gene calls are TRBV18 and TRBJ1-1; the D gene is possibly TRBD1 (5 bases). The germline V gene has CDR1 KGHSH and CDR2 LQKENI. V gave up 6 bases and J gave up 2 bases, with 16 bases separating them. The CDR3 loop spans 15 amino acids. The CDR3 DNA is TGTGCCAGCTCTCCTCTAGGACAAACCAACACTGAAGCTTTCTTT. This encodes CASSPLGQTNTEAFF.

This clone turned up a few times. The chain recombines TRBV6-5 with TRBJ2-3; 7 bases match TRBD1. The CDR3 has 13 amino acids. V lost 6 bases, J lost 3 bases, and 3 bases stayed unmatched. Germline values: CDR1 MNHEY, CDR2 SVGAGI. This CDR3 reads CASSRQGTDTQYF. CDR3 nucleotides: TGTGCCAGCAGCCGACAGGGAACAGATACGCAGTATTTT.

The chain combines TRBV18 with TRBJ1-6, with D unresolved. This CDR3 has 16 amino acids. Germline V lookup: CDR1 KGHSH, CDR2 LQKENI. Trimming removed 3 bases at V and 0 bases at J, with 9 bases between. For the CDR3, the DNA is TGTGCCAGCTCACCTTCGAGGAGCTCCTATAATTCACCCCTCCACTTT. It yields the protein CASSPSRSSYNSPLHF.

The chain is built from TRBV4-1 and TRBJ1-1; D gene unclear. The CDR3 runs to 17 residues. Looked up from germline, CDR1 is MGHRA and CDR2 is YSYEKL. The ends were cut back, 2 bases at V and 0 bases at J, with 16 bases in the middle. CDR3 nucleotides: TGCGCCAGCAGCCAACTCCTCGGGAAGCGTATGAACACTGAAGCTTTCTTT. Translation: CASSQLLGKRMNTEAFF.

This rearrangement joins TRBV6-1 to TRBJ1-6, with a possible D match to TRBD1 (6 bases). Germline V gene data show CDR1 as MNHNS and CDR2 as SASEGT. The CDR3 is made up of 12 amino acids. The V gene lost 6 bases and the J gene lost 11 bases, with 11 bases spanning the gap. The CDR3 DNA is TGTGCCAGCAGCGCACAGGGTGCACCCCTCCACTTT. Its translation: CASSAQGAPLHF.

V usage is TRBV28 and J usage is TRBJ1-2, with D tentatively TRBD1 (5 bases). Deletions cut 6 bases from V and 7 bases from J, with 15 bases between. In germline, CDR1 is MDHEN, CDR2 SYDVKM. The CDR3 runs to 13 residues. DNA for the CDR3: TGTGCCAGCAGCCTAACAGGTTCCGGTGGCTACACCTTC. Translating gives CASSLTGSGGYTF.